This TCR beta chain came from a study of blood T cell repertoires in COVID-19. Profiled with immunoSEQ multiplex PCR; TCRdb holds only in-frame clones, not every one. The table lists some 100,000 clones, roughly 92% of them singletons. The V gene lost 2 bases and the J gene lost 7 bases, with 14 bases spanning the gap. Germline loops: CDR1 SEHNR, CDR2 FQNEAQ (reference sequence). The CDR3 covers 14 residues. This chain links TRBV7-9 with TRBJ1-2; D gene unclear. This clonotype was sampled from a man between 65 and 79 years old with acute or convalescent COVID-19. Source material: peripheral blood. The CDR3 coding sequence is TGTGCCAGCAGCTTACAGGTGAACCCGGCTGGCTACACCTTC. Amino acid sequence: CASSLQVNPAGYTF.